This T cell receptor beta chain was obtained from a study of shared clonotypes between healthy human individuals. Using immunoSEQ multiplex PCR, the repertoire was profiled, and TCRdb retains in-frame clones only, with some absent. The data contain around 2.5 million clones, 93% of them seen just once; the ten biggest clones take up more than 0.35%. Material: naive CD4+ T cells from PBMCs. Subset here: CD45RA+ positively selected. The receptor was derived from a man aged 18 to 29 in good health. Some clones in this sample may be carry-over from other donors' samples.

The CDR3 protein is CASSLIQGNTGELFF. CDR3 nucleotides: TGCGCCAGCAGCTTGATACAGGGAAACACCGGGGAGCTGTTTTTT. The chain has TRBV5-1 and TRBJ2-2; a possible D gene is TRBD1 (6 bases). The CDR3 totals 15 residues. V was cut by 1 base and J by 2 bases, with 9 bases left in between. Germline values: CDR1 SGHRS, CDR2 YFSETQ.